The 26 T cell receptor beta chains given below trace back to one sample, sequenced in a study of tumor and adjacent non-tumor tissue in lung cancer. RNA was extracted from bulk tissue without any cell sorting. TCRbeta libraries were built with three rounds of nested PCR, modified from ARM-PCR. TCRdb called the multiplex PCR reads again in MiXCR, with one record for every CDR3 protein. Of under 95,000 distinct CDR3 sequences in the sample, about 70% were seen once. Sequencing was performed on lung tumor tissue. Receptors originate from a man aged 55 to 70 with non-small cell lung cancer.

About this clonotype: A much larger clone lies a single base off, so this may be a read error. The chain carries TRBV7-9 and TRBJ2-2; D unclear. The V gene lost 5 bases and the J gene lost 1 base, with 14 bases spanning the gap. CDR1 is SEHNR, CDR2 FQNEAQ, per germline (reference sequence). The CDR3 is 16 amino acids. The DNA of the CDR3 is TGTGCCAGCAGCCCCCAAGAACCTAAGAACACCGGGGAGCTGTTTTTT. It codes for CASSPQEPKNTGELFF.

J is TRBJ2-3 and V is TRBV4-1; 14 bases are shared with TRBD2. This CDR3 is built from 20 residues. Trimming took 6 bases from V and 5 from J; bases not matched to a gene: 19. CDR1 and CDR2 from the germline V gene are MGHRA and YSYEKL. The CDR3 bases are TGCGCCAGCAGTCAGCCTGGACTAGCGGGGGGTCGCACTCACATAGATACGCAGTATTTT. It is translated as CASSQPGLAGGRTHIDTQYF.

This clonotype was observed once. No DNA is shown, since the ends of the CDR3 on it are uncertain; the CDR3 is the one TCRdb lists. The CDR3 protein is CATNGQGYYCYTF. The rearrangement joins TRBV28 to TRBJ1-2; TRBD1 is taken as the D call from the table, unchecked against the DNA. A total of 13 residues make up the CDR3, ends included. The V gene's germline CDR1 is MDHEN and CDR2 SYDVKM.

This chain uses TRBV10-2 with TRBJ2-7; the D gene is possibly TRBD1 (6 bases). Between the trimmed V and J ends, which lost 8 bases and 12 bases, there was a span of 20 bases. CDR3 size: 12 residues. CDR1 is WSHSY and CDR2 is SAAADI in the germline V gene. Written as DNA, the CDR3 is TGCGCCAGCCTGGGGGCGATTAACTGGCTGTACTTC. The encoded protein is CASLGAINWLYF.

Turning to this clonotype: This may be a read error: a much more frequent sequence differs by one nucleotide. V and J are TRBV5-1 and TRBJ1-1; D gene unclear. Germline CDR1 is SGHRS and CDR2 is YFSETQ. V lost 3 bases, J lost 5 bases, and 14 bases lay in between. CDR3 length: 14 amino acids. Here the CDR3 DNA reads TGCGCCAGCAGCTCACAAGTACGGGATACTGAAGCTTTCTTT. As protein: CASSSQVRDTEAFF.

The genes are TRBV6-5 and TRBJ2-7; TRBD1 agrees at 10 bases. Trimming at V came to 6 bases and at J to 6 bases, leaving 23 bases not matched to a gene. CDR3 size: 19 residues. Per germline, CDR1 MNHEY and CDR2 SVGAGI. For the CDR3, the DNA is TGTGCCAGCAGGGGCATTTCGGCCGCGACAGGGGGCACCGGGGGCGAGCAGTACTTC. Its translation is CASRGISAATGGTGGEQYF.

With regard to this clonotype: A much larger clone sits a single nucleotide away, making a read error possible. Likely a read error: the CDR3 ends without its conserved phenylalanine or tryptophan. The chain joins TRBV5-6 to TRBJ2-7; D unresolved. The V end lost 2 bases, the J end lost 2 bases, and 23 bases lay between the germline ends. The CDR3 runs 18 residues. CDR1 is SGHDT and CDR2 is YYEEEE in the germline V gene. Written as DNA, the CDR3 is TGTGCCAGCAGCTTCAAAGGATATTTGGGAACTCCCGCCTACGAGCAGTACCTC. It specifies CASSFKGYLGTPAYEQYL.

Notes on this clonotype: Since a much larger clone is just one base distant, this may be a read error. This rearrangement joins TRBV5-1 to TRBJ2-1, with TRBD2 matching 14 bases. CDR3 size: 15 residues. Looked up from germline, CDR1 is SGHRS and CDR2 is YFSETQ. CDR3 residues: CASNLGLAGADEQFF. The CDR3 DNA sequence: TGCGCCAGCAACTTGGGACTAGCGGGAGCAGACGAGCAGTTCTTC. The full variable domain, in which reference TRBV5-1 and TRBJ2-1 provide the parts outside the CDR3, is KAGVTQTPRYLIKTRGQQVTLSCSPISGHRSVSWYQQTPGQGLQFLFEYFSETQRNKGNFPGRFSGRQFSNSRSEMNVSTLELGDSALYLCASNLGLAGADEQFFGPGTRLTVL.

In the case of this clonotype: Since a much larger clone is just one base distant, this may be a read error. The gene calls are TRBV7-9 and TRBJ2-1; D gene ambiguous. Trimming removed 7 bases at V and 0 bases at J, with 10 bases between. This CDR3 has 14 amino acids. Germline loops: CDR1 SEHNR, CDR2 FQNEAQ (reference sequence). Here the CDR3 DNA reads TGTGCCAGCAAGGCGGTGCCCTCCTACAATGAGCAGTTCTTC. Encoded protein: CASKAVPSYNEQFF. The full variable domain, its missing parts supplied by reference TRBV7-9 and TRBJ2-1, is DTGVSQNPRHKITKRGQNVTFRCDPISEHNRLYWYRQTLGQGPEFLTYFQNEAQLEKSRLLSDRFSAERPKGSFSTLEIQRTEQGDSAMYLCASKAVPSYNEQFFGPGTRLTVL.

In regard to this clonotype: Sequence at one end of the junction differs from germline and may be a read error. The V gene is TRBV12-3 or TRBV12-4, the J gene TRBJ1-5; D is unresolved. This CDR3 is built from 13 residues. The CDR3 protein is CATSDDPITPQHF. The CDR3 DNA reads as TGTGCCACCAGTGATGACCCGATCACGCCCCAGCATTTT.

In this sample, this clonotype turned up a few times. V gene TRBV20-1 combines with J gene TRBJ1-1; possible D gene TRBD1, 5 bases. Germline lookup yields CDR1 DFQATT and CDR2 SNEGSKA (reference sequence). The CDR3 contains 14 residues. Trimming took off 4 bases at V and 3 bases at J, with 15 bases between the two ends. The CDR3 protein is CSANIRGPYTEAFF. As DNA, the CDR3 is TGCAGTGCTAATATTAGGGGACCCTACACTGAAGCTTTCTTT.

As for this clonotype: One junction end does not reproduce the germline sequence, and a read error may be involved. J is TRBJ2-2 and V is TRBV4-1, with 7 bases fitting TRBD2. In germline, CDR1 is MGHRA, CDR2 YSYEKL. The CDR3 has 16 amino acids. CDR3: CASGRAGAGNTGELFF. CDR3 bases: TGCGCCAGCGGCCGGGCGGGAGCGGGGAACACCGGAGAGCTGTTTTTT.

Details on this clonotype: This clone may be a read error of a much larger clone one base away. No conserved phenylalanine or tryptophan ends this CDR3, so it is likely a read error. This chain links TRBV29-1 with TRBJ2-7, with TRBD1 matching 8 bases. V lost 7 bases to trimming and J lost 2 bases; unmatched junction nucleotides: 10. CDR1 and CDR2 from the germline V gene are SQVTM and ANQGSEA. The CDR3 contains 14 residues. CDR3 region: CSAVGTGEPYEQYL. In DNA, the CDR3 is TGCAGCGCTGTAGGGACAGGCGAACCCTACGAGCAGTACCTC.

Points on this clonotype: The junction departs from the called germline gene at one end, perhaps through a read error. V is TRBV29-1 and J is TRBJ1-2; 7 bases map to TRBD1. CDR1 and CDR2 (germline): SQVTM, ANQGSEA. This CDR3 contains 15 residues. The CDR3: CSVEDRDSRFYGYAF. CDR3 in DNA: TGCAGCGTTGAAGATCGGGACAGCCGCTTCTATGGCTACGCCTTC.

With regard to this clonotype: One end of the junction varies from germline; a read error may be responsible. The chain joins TRBV6-1 to TRBJ2-3; possibly TRBD2 for D (7 bases). CDR1 and CDR2 (germline): MNHNS, SASEGT. The CDR3 is made up of 15 amino acids. The chain's CDR3 is CASSARGPGTDKQYF. The CDR3, as DNA: TGCGCCAGCAGTGCGCGGGGGCCAGGCACAGATAAGCAGTATTTT.

With regard to this clonotype: At one end, the junction sequence differs from germline, possibly due to a read error. V and J are TRBV6-6 and TRBJ2-1, with D possibly matching TRBD2 (6 bases). CDR1 and CDR2 (germline): MNHNY, SVGAGI (reference sequence). This CDR3 spans 16 amino acids. The CDR3 region is CVSSYSRTNGSNEQFF. Here the CDR3 DNA reads TGTGTCAGCAGTTACTCGAGGACTAACGGGAGTAATGAGCAGTTCTTC.

Notes on this clonotype: The CDR3 carries no conserved terminal phenylalanine or tryptophan, so it likely arises from a read error. The J gene is TRBJ2-1, the V gene TRBV12-3 or TRBV12-4; 11 positions match TRBD2. V lost 5 bases, J lost 0 bases, and 12 bases stayed unmatched. The CDR3 sequence is 19 residues long. CDR3 sequence: CASSVGISGRARSYNEQFL. The DNA for the CDR3 is TGTGCCAGCAGTGTCGGGATTAGCGGGAGGGCCCGCTCCTACAATGAGCAGTTCCTC.

Note on this clonotype: Compared with germline, one end of the junction differs, possibly owing to a read error. The chain has TRBV20-1 and TRBJ1-5; the D gene is possibly TRBD1 (5 bases). CDR3 length: 14 residues. Germline V gene lookup returns CDR1 DFQATT and CDR2 SNEGSKA (reference sequence). The CDR3 region is CGATRGGENQPQHF. The CDR3 DNA is TGCGGTGCTACCCGGGGGGGAGAAAATCAGCCCCAGCATTTT.

This clonotype is a singleton in its sample. The junction differs from germline at one of its ends, possibly a read error. The V gene is TRBV7-6, the J gene TRBJ2-7; D is ambiguous. The germline V gene encodes CDR1 SGHVS and CDR2 FNYEAQ. CDR3 size: 11 residues. CDR3 nucleotides: TGTGCCAACAGCGACGGATTTGGGCAGTACTTC. This gives the protein CANSDGFGQYF.

Notes on this clonotype: A read error may produce the germline difference seen at one junction end. The chain carries TRBV20-1 and TRBJ2-7; tentative D call: TRBD1 (5 bases). This CDR3 has 15 amino acids. Germline lookup yields CDR1 DFQATT and CDR2 SNEGSKA (reference sequence). The DNA of the CDR3 is TGCAATGCTAGAGACCGGACATTGAGCTCCTACGAGCAGTACTTC. It specifies CNARDRTLSSYEQYF.

A word on this clonotype: This may arise from a read error, as a much more abundant clone is one base away. The chain carries TRBV13 and TRBJ2-3; a possible D gene is TRBD1 (6 bases). V shed 5 bases and J shed 1 base, with 13 bases lying between them. From germline, CDR1 is PRHDT and CDR2 FYEKMQ (reference sequence). The CDR3 contains 15 residues. The CDR3 reads CASSRRTVGTDTQYF. DNA for the CDR3: TGTGCCAGCAGCCGCCGGACAGTGGGCACAGATACGCAGTATTTT.

V and J are TRBV10-2 and TRBJ2-5; TRBD2 might be the D (6 bases). V was clipped by 10 bases and J by 5 bases, with 14 bases between them. The CDR3 is 12 amino acids. CDR1 and CDR2 (germline): WSHSY, SAAADI. This CDR3 reads CATGKRAETQYF. Here the CDR3 DNA reads TGCGCCACCGGCAAGCGGGCGGAGACCCAGTACTTC.

Here the CDR3 reads CASSLAGGQNTGELFF. The CDR3, as DNA: TGTGCCAGCAGTCTCGCGGGGGGGCAAAACACCGGGGAGCTGTTTTTT. The chain couples TRBV12-3 or TRBV12-4 to TRBJ2-2; TRBD2 agrees at 9 bases. Germline trimming cut 5 bases from V and 2 bases from J; bases unmatched to any gene: 6. There are 16 residues in the CDR3.

About this clonotype: The junction does not match germline at one end; this may be a read error. The rearrangement uses TRBV12-3 or TRBV12-4 and TRBJ2-7; tentatively, D is TRBD2 (6 bases). The CDR3 runs 16 residues. CDR3 nucleotides: TGTTCCAGCAGTTTATTACGAACCGGGAGTGCGTACAAGCAGTACTTC. Its translation is CSSSLLRTGSAYKQYF.

The count of this clonotype is one. The chain uses TRBV30 and TRBJ1-6; D call uncertain. Germline-derived CDR1 and CDR2 are GTSNPN and SVGIG (reference sequence). The CDR3 has 14 residues. Trimming stripped 3 bases from V and 5 bases from J, with 11 bases between. The CDR3 region is CAWRVVRNNSPLHF. The CDR3 bases are TGTGCCTGGAGAGTAGTCAGAAATAATTCACCCCTCCACTTT.

This sequence joins TRBV2 and TRBJ1-1; D not certain. The CDR3 is 15 residues long. Germline CDR1 is SNHLY and CDR2 is FYNNEI. The ends were cut back, 0 bases at V and 1 base at J, with 9 bases in the middle. The CDR3 nucleotides read TGTGCCAGCAGTGAAGCGCGGGAAGAGAACACTGAAGCTTTCTTT. Its translation: CASSEAREENTEAFF.